This paragraph reports one T cell receptor (beta chain). Produced via immunoSEQ multiplex PCR; TCRdb's table is partial and in-frame only. The data show 15,000 to 20,000 clones, over 70% seen once. This CDR3 has 14 amino acids. The germline CDR1 and CDR2 sequences are MNHNY and SVGAGI (reference sequence). Trimming shortened V by 0 bases and J by 6 bases, and 12 bases separated the two germline ends. The entry originates in a study of graft-versus-host responses after intestinal transplantation. For the study at large: Recipients uniformly received anti-thymocyte globulin induction, followed by tacrolimus and steroids for approximately 3 years.

The chain joins TRBV6-6 to TRBJ2-7; D remains ambiguous. The sequencing here drew on PBMCs, taken approximately 16 weeks after intestinal transplant. The receptor was isolated from a human patient who received an intestinal transplant, so some T cells may come from the graft donor. CDR3 residues: CASSYSPDALEQYF. The DNA of the CDR3 is TGTGCCAGCAGTTACTCCCCAGATGCGCTCGAGCAGTACTTC.